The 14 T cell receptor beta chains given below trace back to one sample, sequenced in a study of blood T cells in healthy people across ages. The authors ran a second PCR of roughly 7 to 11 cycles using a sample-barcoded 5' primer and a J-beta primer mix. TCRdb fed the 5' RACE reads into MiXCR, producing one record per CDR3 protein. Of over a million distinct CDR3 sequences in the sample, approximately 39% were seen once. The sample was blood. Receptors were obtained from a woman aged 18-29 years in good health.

The CDR3 protein is CASSQVARGFNEQFF. Written as DNA, the CDR3 is TGTGCCAGCAGCCAAGTAGCCAGGGGATTCAATGAGCAGTTCTTC. This chain uses TRBV3-1 with TRBJ2-1; the D gene is possibly TRBD1 (6 bases). The germline V and J ends were trimmed by 1 base and 6 bases, with 13 bases remaining between them. This CDR3 spans 15 amino acids. Germline assignment: CDR1 LGHDT and CDR2 YNNKEL (reference sequence).

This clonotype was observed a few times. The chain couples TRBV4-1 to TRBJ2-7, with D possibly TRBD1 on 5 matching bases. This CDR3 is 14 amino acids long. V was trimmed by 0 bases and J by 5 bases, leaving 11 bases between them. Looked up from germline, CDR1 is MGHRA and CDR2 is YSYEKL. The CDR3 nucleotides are TGCGCCAGCAGCCAAGAGGGCAGGGTAAACGAGCAGTACTTC. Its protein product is CASSQEGRVNEQYF.

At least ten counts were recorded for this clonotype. The chain's CDR3 is CSVETPSGNTDTQYF. The CDR3 DNA reads as TGCAGCGTTGAAACCCCTAGCGGGAACACAGATACGCAGTATTTT. V is TRBV29-1 and J is TRBJ2-3; 9 nucleotides match TRBD2. V dropped 2 bases and J dropped 2; count of bases not matched to a gene: 5. CDR3 length: 15 amino acids. The germline CDR1 and CDR2 sequences are SQVTM and ANQGSEA.

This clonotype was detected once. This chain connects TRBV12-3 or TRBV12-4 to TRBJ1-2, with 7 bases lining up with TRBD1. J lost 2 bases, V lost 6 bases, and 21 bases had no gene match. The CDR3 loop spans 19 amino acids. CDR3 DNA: TGTGCCAGCAGCCGATACCGGGGACAGTCCGTACAATACAACTATGGCTACACCTTC. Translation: CASSRYRGQSVQYNYGYTF.

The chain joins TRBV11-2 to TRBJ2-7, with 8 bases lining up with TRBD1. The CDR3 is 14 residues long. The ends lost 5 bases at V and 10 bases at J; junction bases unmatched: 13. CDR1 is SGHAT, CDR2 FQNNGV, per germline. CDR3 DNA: TGTGCCAGCAGCGAGACGACAGGGGCGACGTCCCAGTACTTC. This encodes CASSETTGATSQYF.

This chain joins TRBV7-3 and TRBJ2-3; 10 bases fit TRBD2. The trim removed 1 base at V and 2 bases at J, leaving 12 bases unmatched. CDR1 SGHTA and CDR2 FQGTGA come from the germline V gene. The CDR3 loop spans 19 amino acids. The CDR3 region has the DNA TGTGCCAGCAGCTTAAGGGCACGCGGGCTAGCGGGAGTCACAGATACGCAGTATTTT. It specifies CASSLRARGLAGVTDTQYF.

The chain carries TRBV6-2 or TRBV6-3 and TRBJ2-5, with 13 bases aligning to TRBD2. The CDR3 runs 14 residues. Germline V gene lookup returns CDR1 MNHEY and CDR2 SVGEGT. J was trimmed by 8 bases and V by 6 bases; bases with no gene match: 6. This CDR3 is CASRRTSGGQTQYF. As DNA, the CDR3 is TGTGCCAGCAGAAGGACTAGCGGGGGACAAACCCAGTACTTC.

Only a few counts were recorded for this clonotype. The CDR3 bases are TGTGCCAGCAGTTTTGTCCGTTTCTACAATGAGCAGTTCTTC. It is translated as CASSFVRFYNEQFF. This sequence joins TRBV12-3 or TRBV12-4 and TRBJ2-1; D ambiguous. This CDR3 region has 14 residues. V was trimmed by 3 bases and J by 3 bases, leaving 9 bases between them.

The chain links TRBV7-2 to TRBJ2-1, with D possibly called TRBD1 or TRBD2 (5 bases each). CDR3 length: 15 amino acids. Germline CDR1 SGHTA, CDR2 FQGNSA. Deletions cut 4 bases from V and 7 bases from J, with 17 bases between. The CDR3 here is CASSSGQGVRNEQFF. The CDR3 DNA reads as TGTGCCAGCAGCTCGGGGCAGGGTGTGAGGAATGAGCAGTTCTTC.

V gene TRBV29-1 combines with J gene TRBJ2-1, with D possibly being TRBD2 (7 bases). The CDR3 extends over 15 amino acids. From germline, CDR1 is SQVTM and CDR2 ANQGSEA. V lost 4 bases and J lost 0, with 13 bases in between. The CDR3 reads CSVVGGGDSYNEQFF. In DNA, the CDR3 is TGCAGCGTTGTGGGAGGGGGGGACTCCTACAATGAGCAGTTCTTC.

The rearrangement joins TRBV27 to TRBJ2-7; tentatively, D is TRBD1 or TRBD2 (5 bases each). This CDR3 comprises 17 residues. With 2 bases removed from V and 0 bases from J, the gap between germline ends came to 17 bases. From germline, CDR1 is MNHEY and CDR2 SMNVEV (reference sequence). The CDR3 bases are TGTGCCAGCAGTTTAGGGACCCAGTCGGTAGGCTCCTACGAGCAGTACTTC. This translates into CASSLGTQSVGSYEQYF.

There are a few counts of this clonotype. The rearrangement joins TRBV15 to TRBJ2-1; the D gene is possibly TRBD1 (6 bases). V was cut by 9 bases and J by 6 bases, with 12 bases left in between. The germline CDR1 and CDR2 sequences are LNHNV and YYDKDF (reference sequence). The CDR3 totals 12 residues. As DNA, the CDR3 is TGTGCCACGGGGGCGCCTGGCAATGAGCAGTTCTTC. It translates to CATGAPGNEQFF.

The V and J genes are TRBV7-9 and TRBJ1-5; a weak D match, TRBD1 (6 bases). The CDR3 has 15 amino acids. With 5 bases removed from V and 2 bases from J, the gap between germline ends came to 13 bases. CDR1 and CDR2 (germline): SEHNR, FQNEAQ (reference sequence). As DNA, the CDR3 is TGTGCCAGCAGCCTCAATTCAGGGGGCAATCAGCCCCAGCATTTT. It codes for CASSLNSGGNQPQHF.

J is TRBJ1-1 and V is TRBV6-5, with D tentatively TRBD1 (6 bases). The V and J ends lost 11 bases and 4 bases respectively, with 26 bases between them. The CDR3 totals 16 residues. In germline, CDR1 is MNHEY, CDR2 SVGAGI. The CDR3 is CAACPRGPGEGTEAFF. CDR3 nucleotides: TGTGCCGCGTGCCCCAGGGGCCCGGGGGAGGGCACTGAAGCTTTCTTT.